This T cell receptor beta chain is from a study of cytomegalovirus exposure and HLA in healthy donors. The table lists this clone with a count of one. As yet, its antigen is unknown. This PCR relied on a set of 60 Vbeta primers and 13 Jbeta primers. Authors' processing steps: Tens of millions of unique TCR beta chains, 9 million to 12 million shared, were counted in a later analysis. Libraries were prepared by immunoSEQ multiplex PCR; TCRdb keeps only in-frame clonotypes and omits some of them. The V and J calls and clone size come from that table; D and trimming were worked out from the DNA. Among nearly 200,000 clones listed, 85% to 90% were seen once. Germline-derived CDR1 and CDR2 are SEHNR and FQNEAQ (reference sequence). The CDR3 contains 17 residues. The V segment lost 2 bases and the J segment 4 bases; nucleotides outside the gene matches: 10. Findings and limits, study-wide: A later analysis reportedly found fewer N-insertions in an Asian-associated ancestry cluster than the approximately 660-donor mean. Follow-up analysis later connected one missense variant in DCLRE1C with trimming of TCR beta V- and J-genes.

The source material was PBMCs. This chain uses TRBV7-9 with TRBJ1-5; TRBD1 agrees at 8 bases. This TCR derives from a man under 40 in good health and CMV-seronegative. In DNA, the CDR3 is TGTGCCAGCAGCTTAATGATTTCAGGACAGGGTAATCAGCCCCAGCATTTT. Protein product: CASSLMISGQGNQPQHF. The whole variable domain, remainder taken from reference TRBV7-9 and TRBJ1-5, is DTGVSQNPRHKITKRGQNVTFRCDPISEHNRLYWYRQTLGQGPEFLTYFQNEAQLEKSRLLSDRFSAERPKGSFSTLEIQRTEQGDSAMYLCASSLMISGQGNQPQHFGDGTRLSIL.